Following are 18 T cell receptor beta chains from one sample sequenced in a study of control samples from healthy donors and cancer patients. The repertoire was sequenced with immunoSEQ multiplex PCR; TCRdb's copy has only in-frame clones and lacks some. The data show fewer than 60,000 clones, 90% to 95% seen once. The sample comprised blood. These receptors came from a man under 40 in good health.

The chain joins TRBV5-4 to TRBJ2-6, with D perhaps being TRBD1 or TRBD2 (5 bases each). The V and J ends lost 9 bases and 4 bases respectively, with 14 bases between them. The CDR3 is made up of 14 amino acids. The germline V gene encodes CDR1 SGHNT and CDR2 YYREEE (reference sequence). CDR3 region: CATGGGTGANVLTF. Written as DNA, the CDR3 is TGTGCCACGGGTGGGGGTACGGGGGCCAACGTCCTGACTTTC.

The chain has TRBV10-3 and TRBJ1-5, with TRBD1 identical over 7 bases. The germline gives CDR1 ENHRY, CDR2 SYGVKD. This CDR3 is built from 13 residues. V lost 6 bases, J lost 6 bases, and 5 bases stayed unmatched. The DNA for the CDR3 is TGTGCCATCAGCGACAGGGAGCGTCAGCCCCAGCATTTT. The encoded protein is CAISDRERQPQHF.

V gene TRBV27 combines with J gene TRBJ1-5, with D tentatively TRBD1 (5 bases). This CDR3 has 17 amino acids. Germline V gene sequence: CDR1 MNHEY, CDR2 SMNVEV (reference sequence). Trimming took 1 base from V and 2 from J, leaving 15 bases between them. The CDR3 DNA follows: TGTGCCAGCAGTTTATGGTCGGGGGGTAGAGGCAATCAGCCCCAGCATTTT. Protein product: CASSLWSGGRGNQPQHF.

This sequence joins TRBV28 and TRBJ2-1; D is possibly TRBD2 (6 bases). CDR1 is MDHEN, CDR2 SYDVKM, per germline. The CDR3 is 13 residues long. The ends were cut back, 5 bases at V and 4 bases at J, with 9 bases in the middle. Here the CDR3 DNA reads TGTGCCAGCAGTCGCGGGACTTACAATGAGCAGTTCTTC. It is translated as CASSRGTYNEQFF.

The V call is TRBV4-1, the J call TRBJ2-3; D is uncertain. CDR1 is MGHRA and CDR2 is YSYEKL in the germline V gene. The V gene lost 5 bases and the J gene lost 2 bases, with 11 bases spanning the gap. This CDR3 region has 14 residues. The CDR3 DNA follows: TGCGCCAGCAGCGGGGTGGGATACACAGATACGCAGTATTTT. This encodes CASSGVGYTDTQYF.

J is TRBJ2-3 and V is TRBV5-1, with TRBD2 as a possible D gene (6 bases). The V end lost 3 bases, the J end lost 9 bases, and 14 bases lay between the germline ends. The CDR3 consists of 13 residues. Germline V gives CDR1 SGHRS, CDR2 YFSETQ. CDR3 DNA: TGCGCCAGCAGCTCTCCCTCTAGCGAGACGCAGTATTTT. It codes for CASSSPSSETQYF.

The chain couples TRBV6-2 or TRBV6-3 to TRBJ2-2; 9 nucleotides match TRBD2. After removal of 3 bases from V and 7 bases from J, the junction contained 6 bases not matched to a gene. Germline CDR1 and CDR2: MNHEY and SVGEGT. CDR3 length equals 15 residues. The DNA of the CDR3 is TGTGCCAGCAGTTATTTAGCGGGAGCTGTCGGGGAGCTGTTTTTT. As protein: CASSYLAGAVGELFF.

This rearrangement joins TRBV4-1 to TRBJ1-1; D not certain. The germline gives CDR1 MGHRA, CDR2 YSYEKL. Trimming pared 5 bases from V and 0 bases from J, leaving 10 bases between. The CDR3 is 14 amino acids. The CDR3 protein is CASSSGDLNTEAFF. DNA of the CDR3: TGCGCCAGCAGCTCGGGAGACTTGAACACTGAAGCTTTCTTT.

The chain links TRBV27 to TRBJ1-1, with no clear D. CDR1 is MNHEY and CDR2 is SMNVEV in the germline V gene (reference sequence). V lost 1 base to trimming and J lost 3 bases, with 9 bases between them. The CDR3 covers 14 residues. The CDR3 region has the DNA TGTGCCAGCAGTTTATATCCCCGGGACACTGAAGCTTTCTTT. Its translation: CASSLYPRDTEAFF.

The chain joins TRBV6-2 or TRBV6-3 to TRBJ2-6; D is possibly TRBD2 (5 bases). CDR1 is MNHEY and CDR2 is SVGEGT in the germline V gene. CDR3 size: 15 residues. Trimming shortened V by 4 bases and J by 4 bases, and 11 bases separated the two germline ends. CDR3 protein: CASSSDSSGANVLTF. As DNA, the CDR3 is TGTGCCAGCAGTTCGGACTCGTCCGGGGCCAACGTCCTGACTTTC.

The genes are TRBV5-8 and TRBJ2-7, with D perhaps TRBD1 (6 bases). This CDR3 is built from 14 residues. Germline V gene data show CDR1 as SGHTS and CDR2 as YDEGEE. V lost 1 base, J lost 7 bases, and 15 bases lay in between. The CDR3 DNA follows: TGTGCCAGCAGCTTGCAGGTGGGGGCAAGGGAGCAGTACTTC. Protein product: CASSLQVGAREQYF.

Here the CDR3 reads CASRTSGREEQYF. CDR3 DNA sequence: TGTGCCAGCCGGACTAGCGGGAGGGAAGAGCAGTACTTC. The chain has TRBV12-3 or TRBV12-4 and TRBJ2-7; TRBD2 agrees at 15 bases. The CDR3 consists of 13 residues. With 8 bases clipped from V and 7 bases from J, the junction kept 3 bases outside the gene matches.

This clone has only one observation. J is TRBJ2-3 and V is TRBV19; D is possibly TRBD2 (6 bases). CDR1 and CDR2 from the germline V gene are LNHDA and SQIVND (reference sequence). The CDR3 runs to 17 residues. V was clipped by 7 bases and J by 1 base, with 21 bases between them. CDR3 nucleotides: TGTGCCAGTACCCCCCTGTGGGCTAGCGCCGGCACAGATACGCAGTATTTT. Its translation: CASTPLWASAGTDTQYF.

This chain connects TRBV2 to TRBJ2-5; TRBD2 is a possible D gene (7 bases). The CDR3 runs to 16 residues. Between the trimmed V and J ends, which lost 0 bases and 5 bases, there was a span of 16 bases. Germline assignment: CDR1 SNHLY and CDR2 FYNNEI. Here the CDR3 reads CASSEALRGAGETQYF. DNA of the CDR3: TGTGCCAGCAGTGAAGCGCTTCGGGGGGCTGGGGAGACCCAGTACTTC.

The rearrangement joins TRBV30 to TRBJ2-1; TRBD2 matches at 14 bases. J lost 6 bases, V lost 3 bases, and 7 bases had no gene match. This CDR3 has 16 amino acids. Germline V lookup: CDR1 GTSNPN, CDR2 SVGIG (reference sequence). CDR3 sequence (DNA): TGTGCCTGGAGCGGACTAGCGGGAGGCCTCCCCAATGAGCAGTTCTTC. Residues: CAWSGLAGGLPNEQFF.

The rearrangement uses TRBV11-2 and TRBJ2-7; no clear D. Trimming cost V 3 bases and J 1 base, with 4 bases left between them. This CDR3 comprises 12 residues. Germline CDR1 is SGHAT and CDR2 is FQNNGV. Written as DNA, the CDR3 is TGTGCCAGCAGCTTTAGTTCCTACGAGCAGTACTTC. Translation: CASSFSSYEQYF.

The chain employs TRBV5-1 and TRBJ2-3; D perhaps matches TRBD2 (5 bases). Germline CDR1 and CDR2: SGHRS and YFSETQ. The CDR3 runs 15 residues. V dropped 4 bases and J dropped 2 bases, with 14 bases sitting between them. Here the CDR3 reads CASSPDLRNTDTQYF. The CDR3 nucleotides read TGCGCCAGCAGCCCGGACTTACGGAACACAGATACGCAGTATTTT.

The chain combines TRBV2 with TRBJ2-1; 12 bases align to TRBD2. V lost 4 bases to trimming and J lost 2 bases; unmatched junction nucleotides: 9. The length of the CDR3 is 18 residues. CDR1 SNHLY and CDR2 FYNNEI come from the germline V gene. CDR3 in DNA: TGTGCCAGCAGTGGGGGGGCTAGCGGGAGGGCCCCCTACAATGAGCAGTTCTTC. Protein: CASSGGASGRAPYNEQFF.